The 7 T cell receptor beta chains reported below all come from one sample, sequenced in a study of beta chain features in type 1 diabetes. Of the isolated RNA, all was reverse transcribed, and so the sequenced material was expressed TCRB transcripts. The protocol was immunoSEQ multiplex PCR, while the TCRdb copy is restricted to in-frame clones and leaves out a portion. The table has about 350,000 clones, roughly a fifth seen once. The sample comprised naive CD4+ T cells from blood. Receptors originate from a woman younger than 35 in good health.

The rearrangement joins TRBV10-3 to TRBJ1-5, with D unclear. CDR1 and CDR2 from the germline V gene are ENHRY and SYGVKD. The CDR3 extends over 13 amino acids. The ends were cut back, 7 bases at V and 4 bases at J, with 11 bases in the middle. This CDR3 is CAITGGINQPQHF. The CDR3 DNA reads TGTGCCATCACAGGAGGGATAAATCAGCCCCAGCATTTT.

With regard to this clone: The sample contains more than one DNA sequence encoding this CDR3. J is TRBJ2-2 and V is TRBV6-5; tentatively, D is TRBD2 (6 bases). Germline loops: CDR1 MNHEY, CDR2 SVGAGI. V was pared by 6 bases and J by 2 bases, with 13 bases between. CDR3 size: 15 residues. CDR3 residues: CASSPGTLNTGELFF. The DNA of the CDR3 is TGTGCCAGCAGCCCTGGGACTCTCAACACCGGGGAGCTGTTTTTT.

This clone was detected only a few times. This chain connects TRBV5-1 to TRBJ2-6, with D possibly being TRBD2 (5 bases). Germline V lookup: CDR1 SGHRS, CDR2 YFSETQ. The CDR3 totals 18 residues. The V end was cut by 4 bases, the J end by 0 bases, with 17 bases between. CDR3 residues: CASSRGGVTYSGANVLTF. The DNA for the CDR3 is TGCGCCAGCAGCCGGGGTGGCGTGACTTACTCTGGGGCCAACGTCCTGACTTTC.

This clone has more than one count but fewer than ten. CDR3 sequence: CATSRDLTGTYEQYF. The CDR3 nucleotides read TGTGCCACCAGCAGAGATTTAACAGGGACCTACGAGCAGTACTTC. The V and J genes are TRBV15 and TRBJ2-7; tentative D call: TRBD1 (6 bases). With 0 bases removed from V and 2 bases from J, the gap between germline ends came to 11 bases. This CDR3 has 15 amino acids. CDR1 LNHNV and CDR2 YYDKDF come from the germline V gene (reference sequence).

CDR3 sequence reads: CASRELAGVTGELFF. The CDR3, as DNA: TGTGCCAGCAGAGAACTAGCGGGAGTTACCGGGGAGCTGTTTTTT. This chain connects TRBV4-2 to TRBJ2-2; 11 bases match TRBD2. Germline V gene lookup returns CDR1 LGHNA and CDR2 YNFKEQ. The J segment lost 5 bases and the V segment lost 6 bases, leaving 5 bases of the junction unmatched. There are 15 residues in the CDR3.

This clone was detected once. Written as DNA, the CDR3 is TGCGCCAGCGGTACGTCGGGGATAAGCACAGATACGCAGTATTTT. It codes for CASGTSGISTDTQYF. The chain is built from TRBV5-1 and TRBJ2-3; D might be TRBD2 (5 bases). CDR1 and CDR2 from the germline V gene are SGHRS and YFSETQ. This CDR3 is 15 amino acids long. Trimming took 7 bases from V and 0 from J, leaving 15 bases between them.

In DNA form, the CDR3 reads TGTGCCAGCAGCCCAAGGACAGGGGGAAGAGATACGCAGTATTTT. It specifies CASSPRTGGRDTQYF. This chain uses TRBV7-9 with TRBJ2-3; 10 bases agree with TRBD1. The V and J ends lost 5 bases and 5 bases, in that order; junction bases with no gene match: 7. The CDR3 is 15 amino acids. Germline V CDR1 and CDR2: SEHNR, FQNEAQ (reference sequence).